These T cell receptor beta chains were read from a single sample in a study of blood T cell repertoires in COVID-19. Sequenced by immunoSEQ multiplex PCR; TCRdb stores in-frame clones only, minus some. The data show some 150,000 clones, 85% seen once. The sample taken for sequencing was peripheral blood. The receptors originated from a middle-aged woman with active or convalescent COVID-19. CDR3s include the opening cysteine and the closing phenylalanine or tryptophan. The D gene is left open where the match is weak. A clone size is listed for some rows: how often the clone was seen (once, few, many), or a class if it is expanded.

>14|TRBV3-1/TRBV3-2|NA|TRBJ2-7|NA
CASSQWRGLGEQYF
TGTGCCAGCAGCCAATGGCGGGGACTCGGCGAGCAGTACTTC
>14|TRBV5-5|NA|TRBJ1-1|NA
CASSFRGQNTEAFF
TGTGCCAGCAGCTTCAGGGGCCAGAACACTGAAGCTTTCTTT
>15|TRBV28|NA|TRBJ1-5|NA
CASSARVTSNQPQHF
TGTGCCAGCAGTGCCCGGGTGACCAGCAATCAGCCCCAGCATTTT
>13|TRBV30|NA|TRBJ2-4|NA
CAWSVKGKNIQYF
TGTGCCTGGAGTGTCAAGGGGAAAAACATTCAGTACTTC
>20|TRBV2|NA|TRBJ1-2|NA
CASRRNTTFGSLRRGYGYTF
NA
>14|TRBV30|NA|TRBJ1-1|NA
CAWEFGTFNTEAFF
TGTGCCTGGGAATTCGGGACTTTTAACACTGAAGCTTTCTTT
>15|TRBV5-4|once|TRBJ1-1|NA
CASSLLTGTNTEAFF
TGTGCCAGCAGCTTGTTAACAGGGACCAACACTGAAGCTTTCTTT
>14|TRBV30|NA|TRBJ1-6|TRBD1
CAWIRQGTNSPLHF
TGTGCCTGGATCCGACAGGGGACTAATTCGCCCCTCCACTTT
>16|TRBV6-2/TRBV6-3|NA|TRBJ2-1|NA
CASSYPKPGRTHEQFF
TGTGCCAGCAGTTACCCGAAGCCCGGTCGTACCCATGAGCAGTTCTTC
>13|TRBV4-1|NA|TRBJ2-7|NA
CASSQEPGYEQYF
TGCGCCAGCAGCCAAGAGCCGGGGTACGAGCAGTACTTC
>15|TRBV19|NA|TRBJ2-7|TRBD1
CASSRGQGAPYEQYF
TGTGCCAGCAGCCGTGGACAGGGGGCCCCCTACGAGCAGTACTTC
>13|TRBV12-3/TRBV12-4|NA|TRBJ1-2|NA
CASSAPGQGGYTF
TGTGCCAGCAGTGCCCCTGGGCAGGGTGGCTACACCTTC
>16|TRBV7-9|NA|TRBJ1-6|TRBD1
CASSVRGTGVHSPLHF
TGTGCCAGCAGCGTGCGAGGGACAGGGGTACATTCACCCCTCCACTTT
>20|TRBV28|NA|TRBJ1-3|TRBD1
CASSPVPGTGVGIPGNTIYF
TGTGCCAGCAGTCCCGTCCCCGGGACAGGGGTCGGTATACCTGGAAACACCATATATTTT
>16|TRBV5-1|NA|TRBJ2-2|TRBD2
CASSVSGTSGLGELFF
TGCGCCAGCAGCGTCTCCGGGACTAGCGGTCTCGGGGAGCTGTTTTTT
>15|TRBV18|NA|TRBJ1-4|TRBD1
CASSPRTGTNEKLFF
TGTGCCAGCTCACCACGGACAGGGACTAATGAAAAACTGTTTTTT
>15|TRBV29-1|NA|TRBJ2-1|TRBD1
CSVAYGQGRNNEQFF
TGCAGCGTTGCCTACGGACAGGGGCGGAACAATGAGCAGTTCTTC
>16|TRBV5-6|NA|TRBJ2-1|TRBD2
CASSLRTSGSGGEQFF
TGTGCCAGCAGTTTGAGGACTAGCGGGAGCGGAGGTGAGCAGTTCTTC
>15|TRBV9|NA|TRBJ1-4|NA
CASSVSYQDNEKLFF
TGTGCCAGCAGCGTTTCGTACCAGGATAATGAAAAACTGTTTTTT
>15|TRBV27|NA|TRBJ1-2|TRBD1
CASSLIEGADYGYTF
TGTGCCAGCAGTTTAATCGAGGGGGCAGACTATGGCTACACCTTC
>15|TRBV28|NA|TRBJ2-1|TRBD2
CASTFSSGGYNEQFF
TGTGCCAGCACCTTCTCTAGCGGGGGCTACAATGAGCAGTTCTTC
>15|TRBV7-2|NA|TRBJ1-2|TRBD1
CASSLGLQGAYGYTF
TGTGCCAGCAGCTTAGGGCTACAGGGGGCCTATGGCTACACCTTC
>15|TRBV6-5|few|TRBJ2-7|TRBD2
CASSAGTSGSQEQYF
TGTGCCAGCAGCGCCGGGACTAGCGGGAGTCAAGAGCAGTACTTC
>12|TRBV3-1/TRBV3-2|NA|TRBJ2-2|NA
CASTSGIGELFF
TGTGCCAGCACCTCCGGGATCGGGGAGCTGTTTTTT
>17|TRBV5-6|NA|TRBJ1-3|NA
CASSLVVSPISGNTIYF
TGTGCCAGCAGCTTGGTAGTCTCTCCAATCTCTGGAAACACCATATATTTT
>15|TRBV6-2/TRBV6-3|NA|TRBJ2-7|NA
CASSYSGGNSYEQYF
TGTGCCAGCAGTTATTCCGGCGGCAACTCCTACGAGCAGTACTTC
>14|TRBV23-1|NA|TRBJ1-5|NA
CASSLRHSNQPQHF
TGCGCCAGCAGTCTCCGACACAGCAATCAGCCCCAGCATTTT
>18|TRBV28|medium-sized|TRBJ1-3|NA
CASSFESRWRDSGNTIYF
TGTGCCAGCAGTTTTGAAAGTAGGTGGAGAGACTCTGGAAACACCATATATTTT
>11|TRBV18|NA|TRBJ2-7|NA
CASARIDEQYF
TGTGCCAGCGCCAGGATCGACGAGCAGTACTTC
>12|TRBV28|once|TRBJ1-2|NA
CASRKDTEGYTF
TGTGCCAGCAGGAAGGACACGGAAGGCTACACCTTC
>14|TRBV3-1/TRBV3-2|once|TRBJ1-1|NA
CASSQVGLDTEAFF
TGTGCCAGCAGCCAAGTGGGACTTGACACTGAAGCTTTCTTT
>13|TRBV30|NA|TRBJ1-1|NA
CAWSVSSNTEAFF
TGTGCCTGGAGTGTATCTTCGAACACTGAAGCTTTCTTT
>15|TRBV6-6|few|TRBJ2-3|TRBD2
CATRTSGRATDTQYF
TGTGCCACCCGGACTAGCGGGAGGGCCACGGATACGCAGTATTTT
>16|TRBV19|NA|TRBJ2-7|TRBD1
CASSMAGQGSSYEQYF
TGTGCCAGTAGTATGGCGGGACAGGGGAGCTCCTACGAGCAGTACTTC
>15|TRBV5-1|NA|TRBJ2-3|TRBD2
CASSLGGGITDTQYF
TGCGCCAGCAGCTTGGGCGGGGGAATCACAGATACGCAGTATTTT
>15|TRBV30|NA|TRBJ1-4|TRBD1
CAWSQGQVSLEKLFF
TGTGCCTGGAGCCAAGGACAGGTTAGCCTTGAAAAACTGTTTTTT
>15|TRBV7-9|NA|TRBJ2-5|TRBD1
CASSSRDRGQETQYF
TGTGCCAGCAGCTCCCGGGACAGGGGCCAAGAGACCCAGTACTTC
>14|TRBV25-1|few|TRBJ1-1|NA
CASSELVGGTEAFF
TGTGCCAGCAGTGAATTAGTTGGCGGGACTGAAGCTTTCTTT
>14|TRBV6-1|NA|TRBJ1-4|TRBD1
CASSDRGWGEKLFF
TGTGCCAGCAGTGACAGGGGGTGGGGGGAAAAACTGTTTTTT
>14|TRBV7-2|NA|TRBJ1-3|TRBD1
CASSSRQGENTIYF
TGTGCCAGCAGCTCCCGACAGGGAGAAAACACCATATATTTT
>12|TRBV12-3/TRBV12-4|NA|TRBJ1-5|NA
CASSLTGQPQHF
TGTGCCAGCAGTTTAACGGGACAGCCCCAGCATTTT
>16|TRBV11-2|NA|TRBJ2-2|TRBD1
CASSPGTGAGAGELFF
TGTGCCAGCAGCCCTGGGACAGGGGCGGGGGCCGGGGAGCTGTTTTTT
>16|TRBV28|NA|TRBJ1-6|TRBD1
CAALNQGASYNSPLHF
TGTGCCGCCCTTAATCAGGGGGCATCCTATAATTCACCCCTCCACTTT
>14|TRBV2|NA|TRBJ1-5|TRBD1
CASNRGQGNQPQHF
TGTGCCAGCAATCGGGGACAGGGTAATCAGCCCCAGCATTTT
>15|TRBV10-3|NA|TRBJ1-5|TRBD1
CAISGDRRRGQPQHF
TGTGCCATCAGCGGGGACAGGAGACGGGGTCAGCCCCAGCATTTT
>13|TRBV28|NA|TRBJ2-4|TRBD1
CASGGQPLNIQYF
TGTGCCAGCGGGGGACAGCCCTTAAACATTCAGTACTTC
>14|TRBV3-1/TRBV3-2|NA|TRBJ2-6|NA
CASSQFSGANVLTF
TGTGCCAGCAGCCAATTTAGCGGGGCCAACGTCCTGACTTTC
>14|TRBV15|NA|TRBJ1-4|NA
CATSPGRVFEKLFF
TGTGCCACCAGCCCGGGGAGGGTATTCGAAAAACTGTTTTTT
>12|TRBV6-2/TRBV6-3|NA|TRBJ2-1|NA
CASSYPVWEQFF
TGTGCCAGCAGTTACCCGGTATGGGAGCAGTTCTTC
>14|TRBV9|NA|TRBJ1-4|NA
CASSVSRRGEKLFF
TGTGCCAGCAGCGTTAGTAGGCGGGGTGAAAAACTGTTTTTT
>12|TRBV18|many|TRBJ2-7|NA
CASGEGDYEQYF
TGTGCCTCGGGGGAAGGAGACTACGAGCAGTACTTC